What follows describes a single T cell receptor beta chain. This record comes from a study of blood T cell repertoires in COVID-19. Libraries were prepared by immunoSEQ multiplex PCR; TCRdb keeps only in-frame clonotypes and omits some of them. The table has around 150,000 clones, roughly four fifths seen once. The receptor comes from a man aged 45-65 years who had recovered from COVID-19. The sequenced material came from PBMCs or T cells enriched from blood (not recorded which).

CDR3 sequence: CASSLSDPSDPPVTQYF. CDR3 nucleotide sequence: TGTGCCAGCAGTTTATCGGATCCTAGCGACCCTCCGGTTACGCAGTATTTT. The rearrangement links TRBV27 to TRBJ2-3; possibly TRBD2 for D (6 bases). The CDR3 runs 17 residues. V was cut by 0 bases and J by 8 bases, with 21 bases left in between. CDR1 MNHEY and CDR2 SMNVEV come from the germline V gene (reference sequence).